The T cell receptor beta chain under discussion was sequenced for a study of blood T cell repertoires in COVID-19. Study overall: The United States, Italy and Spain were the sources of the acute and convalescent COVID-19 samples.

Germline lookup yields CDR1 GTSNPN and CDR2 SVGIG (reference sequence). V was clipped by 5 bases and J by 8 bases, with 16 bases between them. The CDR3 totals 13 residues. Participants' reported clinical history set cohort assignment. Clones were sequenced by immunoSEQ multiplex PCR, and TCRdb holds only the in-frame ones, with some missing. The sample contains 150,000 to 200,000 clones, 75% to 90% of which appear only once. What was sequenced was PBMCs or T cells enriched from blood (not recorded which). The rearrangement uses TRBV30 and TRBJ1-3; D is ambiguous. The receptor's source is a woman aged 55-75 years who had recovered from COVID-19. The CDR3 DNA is TGTGCCTGGGTAGCAAGCGGCGTGGACACCATATATTTT. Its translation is CAWVASGVDTIYF.